A selection of T cell receptor beta chains follows, all from one sample in a study of preoperative IRX-2 immunotherapy in early breast cancer. Assay: immunoSEQ multiplex PCR; the TCRdb copy retains only in-frame clones and omits some. The table includes some 59,000 clones, approximately 94% detected once. Sample collection was performed from a patient treated with IRX-2 immunotherapy. These receptors were taken from a human donor with breast cancer. CDR3s include the opening cysteine and the closing phenylalanine or tryptophan. The order of the fields is V gene, D gene, J gene, clone size, CDR3 DNA, CDR3 protein. D genes are given only for firm matches. Some rows have no size entry. The others give once, few or many, or a class for an expanded clone.

>TRBV4-3|TRBD2|TRBJ2-1|-
TGCGCCAGCAGCCAAGGATTACTAGCGGGAGCAGGGTATGAGCAGTTCTTC
CASSQGLLAGAGYEQFF
>TRBV30|-|TRBJ2-7|-
TGTGCCTGGAGTGCCGACTACTACGAGCAGTACTTC
CAWSADYYEQYF
>TRBV11-2|-|TRBJ2-7|-
TGTGCCAGCAGCTCCCGAGGGGGGCGTCGAGAGCAGTACTTC
CASSSRGGRREQYF
>TRBV28|-|TRBJ1-3|-
TGTGCCAGCACCCTGGTTGGACTCCACCGGCTCAGAAGCTCTGGAAACACCATATATTTT
CASTLVGLHRLRSSGNTIYF
>TRBV5-1|-|TRBJ2-3|-
TGCGCCAGCAGCTTGGGAGGACTAAGCCGAAATACGCAGTATTTT
CASSLGGLSRNTQYF
>TRBV9|-|TRBJ2-4|-
TGTGCCAGCAGCGCCTCAGCGAGGGGGGCCAAAAACATTCAGTACTTC
CASSASARGAKNIQYF
>TRBV7-2|TRBD2|TRBJ2-7|-
TGTGCCAGCAGCTTAAGCGGGAGTGTCGAGCAGTACTTC
CASSLSGSVEQYF
>TRBV7-2|-|TRBJ2-7|-
TGTGCCAGCAGCTCGCAGGGTTACGAGCAGTACTTC
CASSSQGYEQYF
>TRBV7-3|-|TRBJ2-1|-
TGTGCCAGCAGCTTAGGGGTGACTAGGGTCAATGAGCAGTTCTTC
CASSLGVTRVNEQFF
>TRBV5-8|TRBD1|TRBJ1-5|-
TGTGCCAGCAGCTTGGCCTTCGGGACAGATAGCAATCAGCCCCAGCATTTT
CASSLAFGTDSNQPQHF
>TRBV27|TRBD1|TRBJ2-1|-
TGTGCCAGCAGTTTAAGGGGGCATGAGCAGTTCTTC
CASSLRGHEQFF
>TRBV19|-|TRBJ2-7|few
TGTGCCAGTAGTCCTGGTTCTACCTACGAGCAGTACTTC
CASSPGSTYEQYF
>TRBV2|-|TRBJ1-6|-
TGTGCCAGCAGGGTGGGACGGGATTCACCCCTCCACTTT
CASRVGRDSPLHF
>TRBV20-1|TRBD2|TRBJ2-1|-
TGCAGTGCCCCGACTAGCGGTGAGCAGTTCTTC
CSAPTSGEQFF
>TRBV15|-|TRBJ2-1|-
TGTGCCACCAGCAGAGAACTTATGGACAGCTTCAATGAGCAGTTCTTC
CATSRELMDSFNEQFF
>TRBV28|-|TRBJ1-4|-
TGTGCCAGCAGCGGGGGCCTCGAGCTTCATGAAAAACTGTTTTTT
CASSGGLELHEKLFF
>TRBV30|TRBD2|TRBJ2-3|-
TGTGCCTGGAGTGTACTATTTCGGCGGGGAGGGCATAGAGATACGCAGTATTTT
CAWSVLFRRGGHRDTQYF
>TRBV15|-|TRBJ1-2|-
TGTGCCACCAGCAGAACCCGGGACGCAAACTATGGCTACACCTTC
CATSRTRDANYGYTF
>TRBV6-6|-|TRBJ1-4|once
TGTGCCAGCAGTTACTCTGAGATGGAAAAACTGTTTTTT
CASSYSEMEKLFF
>TRBV6-1|TRBD1|TRBJ2-1|-
TGTGCCAGCAATTCTGACAGGGCGGCTGAGCAGTTCTTC
CASNSDRAAEQFF
>TRBV4-1|TRBD2|TRBJ2-1|-
TGCGCCAGCAGCCAAGGAGCGGGGGATTACAATGAGCAGTTCTTC
CASSQGAGDYNEQFF
>TRBV5-1|TRBD2|TRBJ2-5|-
TGCGCCAGCACCCTCCCCCCGGGAGGAGAGACCCAGTACTTC
CASTLPPGGETQYF